The T cell receptor (beta chain) described here comes from a study of cytomegalovirus exposure and HLA in healthy donors. Study results and limitations: Most likely, a cluster of highly shared sequence variants arose as a sequencing artifact. Sequences of the TCR beta chain were said to predict the HLA-A and HLA-B alleles of most subjects accurately. In a later analysis, a missense DCLRE1C variant was linked to TCR beta V- and J-gene trimming.

This clone showed up just once. Its antigen is not known. The PCR employed 60 Vbeta primers together with 13 Jbeta primers. Clones were read by immunoSEQ multiplex PCR, and TCRdb kept only the in-frame ones, dropping some. The repertoire holds roughly 180,000 clones, with 60% to 85% as singletons. The germline CDR1 and CDR2 sequences are SGHTA and FQGNSA. The V gene lost 7 bases and the J gene lost 4 bases, with 8 bases spanning the gap. This CDR3 comprises 12 residues. The chain is built from TRBV7-2 and TRBJ2-1; D unclear. Sequenced sample: PBMCs. The TCR sequence derives from a female donor in good health and CMV-seronegative. DNA of the CDR3: TGTGCCAGCACCCCTCCGTACAATGAGCAGTTCTTC. Translated: CASTPPYNEQFF.